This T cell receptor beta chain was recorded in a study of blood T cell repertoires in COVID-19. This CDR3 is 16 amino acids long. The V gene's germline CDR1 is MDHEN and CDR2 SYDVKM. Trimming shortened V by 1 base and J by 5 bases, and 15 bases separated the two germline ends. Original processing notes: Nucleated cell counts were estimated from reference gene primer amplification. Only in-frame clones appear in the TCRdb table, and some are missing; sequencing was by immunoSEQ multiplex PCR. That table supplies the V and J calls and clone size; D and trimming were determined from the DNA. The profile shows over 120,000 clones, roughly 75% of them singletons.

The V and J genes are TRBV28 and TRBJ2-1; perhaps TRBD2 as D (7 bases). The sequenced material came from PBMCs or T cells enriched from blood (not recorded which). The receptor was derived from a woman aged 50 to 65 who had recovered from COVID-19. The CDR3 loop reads CASSLLSGGADNEQFF. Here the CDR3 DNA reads TGTGCCAGCAGTTTATTAAGTGGGGGGGCCGACAATGAGCAGTTCTTC.